Reported below is one T cell receptor (beta chain). This record belongs to a study of blood T cell repertoires in COVID-19. Profiled with immunoSEQ multiplex PCR; TCRdb holds only in-frame clones, not every one. The sample lists just over 150,000 clones; around 89% were seen once. Trimming cost V 2 bases and J 7 bases, with 17 bases left between them. In germline, CDR1 is MNHEY, CDR2 SVGAGI. The CDR3 runs to 15 residues. This TCR was recovered from a woman aged 50 to 60 who had recovered from COVID-19. V and J are TRBV6-5 and TRBJ1-2; D might be TRBD1 (5 bases). Sequenced material: PBMCs or T cells enriched from blood (not recorded which). The CDR3: CASSYPGAGRSGYTF. As DNA, the CDR3 is TGTGCCAGCAGTTACCCCGGGGCAGGGAGGAGTGGCTACACCTTC.